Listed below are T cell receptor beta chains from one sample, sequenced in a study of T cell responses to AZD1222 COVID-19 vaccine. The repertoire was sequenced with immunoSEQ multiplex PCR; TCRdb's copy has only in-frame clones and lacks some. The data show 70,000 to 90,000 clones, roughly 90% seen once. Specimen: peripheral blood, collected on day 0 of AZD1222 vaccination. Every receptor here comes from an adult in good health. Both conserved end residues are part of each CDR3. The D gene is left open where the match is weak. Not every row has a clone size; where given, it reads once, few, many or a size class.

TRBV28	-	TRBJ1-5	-	TGTGCCAGCAGTTCCACCCGGCGTGGGGGGACGGATCAGCCCCAGCATTTT	CASSSTRRGGTDQPQHF
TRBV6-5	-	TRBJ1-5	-	TGTGCCACCTACTCAGGGGTTGGGGGCAATCAGCCCCAGCATTTT	CATYSGVGGNQPQHF
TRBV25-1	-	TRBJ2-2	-	TGTGCCAGCAGTGCTGGGCTGAACACCGGGGAGCTGTTTTTT	CASSAGLNTGELFF
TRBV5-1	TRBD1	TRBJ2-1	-	TGCGCCAGCAGCCCGGACAGGGAAAAGGGTGAGCAGTTCTTC	CASSPDREKGEQFF
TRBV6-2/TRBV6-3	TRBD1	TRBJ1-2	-	TGTGCCAGCAGTCCGGACAGGAACTATGGCTACACCTTC	CASSPDRNYGYTF
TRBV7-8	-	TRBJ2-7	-	TGTGCCAGCAGTCACGGCCGGAATTCCTACGAGCAGTACTTC	CASSHGRNSYEQYF
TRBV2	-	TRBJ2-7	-	TGTGCCAGCAGACAGGTTAGCTCCTACGAGCAGTACTTC	CASRQVSSYEQYF
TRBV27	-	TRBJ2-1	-	TGTGCCAGCAGTGAGACGGATCAAGAGCAGTTCTTC	CASSETDQEQFF
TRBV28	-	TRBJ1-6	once	TGTGCCAGCAGTATACAGGATTCACCCCTCCACTTT	CASSIQDSPLHF
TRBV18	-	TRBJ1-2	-	TGTGCCAGCTCAAAAATCGAGCCCCCGCAGAGAGGGGATGGCTACACCTTC	CASSKIEPPQRGDGYTF
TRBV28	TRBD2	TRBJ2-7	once	TGTGCCAGCAGATCCCCTACGGGAGGGGTATATGAGCAGTACTTC	CASRSPTGGVYEQYF
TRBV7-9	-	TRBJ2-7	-	TGTGCCAGCAGCTTGGAGGGGACGGTCTCGGGGGAGCAGTACTTC	CASSLEGTVSGEQYF
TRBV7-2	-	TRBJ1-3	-	TGTGCCAGCAGCTTGGGGGCGGGGGCCTCTGGAAACACCATATATTTT	CASSLGAGASGNTIYF
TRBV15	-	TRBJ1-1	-	TGTGCCACCAGCAGAGACAGTATGAACACTGAAGCTTTCTTT	CATSRDSMNTEAFF
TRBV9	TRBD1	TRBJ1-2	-	TGTGCCAGCAGCGGAACCGGGACAGTACCCTATGGCTACACCTTC	CASSGTGTVPYGYTF
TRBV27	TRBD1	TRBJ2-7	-	TGTGCCAGCATATCTATGACAGGGCTTCGGAACGAGCAGTACTTC	CASISMTGLRNEQYF
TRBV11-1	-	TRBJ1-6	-	TGTGCCAGCAGCTTCGAGACAGCAAATTCACCCCTCCACTTT	CASSFETANSPLHF
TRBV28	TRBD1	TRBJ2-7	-	TGTGCCAGCAGTTTAGCCCCTTGGACAGGGGCCTACGAGCAGTACTTC	CASSLAPWTGAYEQYF
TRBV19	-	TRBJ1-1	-	TGTGCCAGTAGTTCGGGACCTGAAGCTTTCTTT	CASSSGPEAFF
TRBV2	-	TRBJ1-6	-	TGTGCCAGCAGTACACTTCAAATTAATTCACCCCTCCACTTT	CASSTLQINSPLHF
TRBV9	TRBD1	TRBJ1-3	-	TGTGCCAGCAGCGCCCAACAGGGGCGGGGAAACACCATATATTTT	CASSAQQGRGNTIYF
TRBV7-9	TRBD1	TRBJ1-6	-	TGTGCCAGCAGCTCAGATAGGACAGGAAATTCACCCCTCCACTTT	CASSSDRTGNSPLHF
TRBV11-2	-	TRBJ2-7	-	TGTGCCAGCAGCCCAGGACACCTAAGGCACTCCTACGAGCAGTACTTC	CASSPGHLRHSYEQYF
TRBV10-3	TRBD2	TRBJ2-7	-	TGTGCCACCATTACCGGGACTAGCGCCAACGAGCAGTACTTC	CATITGTSANEQYF
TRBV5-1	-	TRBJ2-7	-	TGCGCCAGCAGCTTGGACAGGGCCTACGAGCAGTACTTC	CASSLDRAYEQYF
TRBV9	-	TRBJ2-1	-	TGTGCCAGCAGTGACACGGGGAATGAGCAGTTCTTC	CASSDTGNEQFF
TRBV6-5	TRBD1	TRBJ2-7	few	TGTGCCAGCAGTTACTCGACTACAGGGGGTCGGTACGAGCAGTACTTC	CASSYSTTGGRYEQYF
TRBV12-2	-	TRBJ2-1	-	TGTGCAAGTCGCTTAGGGGACTCTCGGAATGAGCAGTTCTTC	CASRLGDSRNEQFF
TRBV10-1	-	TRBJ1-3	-	TGCGCCAGCAGTGAGGACAGAACGGGGAACACCATATATTTT	CASSEDRTGNTIYF
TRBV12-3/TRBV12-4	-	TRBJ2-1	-	TGTGCCAGCAGTTTAGTCGAGGGCAATGAGCAGTTCTTC	CASSLVEGNEQFF
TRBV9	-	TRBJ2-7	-	TGTGCCAGCAGCCGAACAGGGCTCCCAACCTACGAGCAGTACTTC	CASSRTGLPTYEQYF